Here is one T cell receptor (beta chain) with its context. The antigen is not known. Clones were read by immunoSEQ multiplex PCR, and TCRdb kept only the in-frame ones, dropping some. The sample shows around 84,000 clones, roughly 90% of them seen only once. During the collection period, no donor immune events like infections were recorded. The V gene's germline CDR1 is KGHSH and CDR2 LQKENI. The CDR3 has 13 amino acids. Trimming took 1 base from V and 10 from J, leaving 11 bases between them. The sample comes from a study of identifying expanded T cells in peripheral blood. Whole-study results and caveats: Clone count variance between roughly 2-week samples rose with total template count. Over around two and four weeks, about 15 and 18 clones changed, versus more than 1 between replicates.

This chain links TRBV18 with TRBJ2-1; D is ambiguous. Sequenced input: blood. This TCR came from a person aged 18-70 years in good health. The CDR3 region has the DNA TGTGCCAGCTCACCACTTACATCGCACGAGCAGTTCTTC. It translates to CASSPLTSHEQFF.